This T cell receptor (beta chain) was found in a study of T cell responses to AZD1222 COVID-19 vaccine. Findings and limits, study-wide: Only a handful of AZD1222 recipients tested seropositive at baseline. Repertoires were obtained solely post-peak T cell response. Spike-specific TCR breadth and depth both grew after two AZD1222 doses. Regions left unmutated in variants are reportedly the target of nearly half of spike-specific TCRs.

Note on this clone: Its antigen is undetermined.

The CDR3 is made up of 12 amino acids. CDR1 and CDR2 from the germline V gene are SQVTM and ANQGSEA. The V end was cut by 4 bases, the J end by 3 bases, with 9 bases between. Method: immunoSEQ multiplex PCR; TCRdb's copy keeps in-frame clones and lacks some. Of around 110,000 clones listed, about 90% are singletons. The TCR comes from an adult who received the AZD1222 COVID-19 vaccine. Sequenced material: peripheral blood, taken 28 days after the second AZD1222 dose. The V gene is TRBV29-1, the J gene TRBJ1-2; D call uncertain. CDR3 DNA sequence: TGCAGCGTTGCGGTCTCCTACTATGGCTACACCTTC. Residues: CSVAVSYYGYTF.